These 24 T cell receptor beta chains originate from one sample sequenced in a study of shared clonotypes between healthy human individuals (TCRdb year 2020). The library was prepared using the immunoSEQ multiplex PCR assay. TCRdb re-hosts the immuneACCESS table, in-frame sequences only. Its copies lack some clones; in the studies checked, an unresolved V gene accounts for under half of them, and the cause for the rest is not known. This sample holds roughly 2.4 million clones; under 97% were observed only once. The ten largest make up approximately 0.13% of the sample. The sample taken for sequencing was naive CD4+ T cells sorted from blood. The meaning of the sample's cell subset or site label: CD45RA+ positively selected. Receptor source: a man between 18 and 29 years old in good health.

V usage is TRBV2 and J usage is TRBJ1-2; 12 bases fit TRBD1. Germline-derived CDR1 and CDR2 are SNHLY and FYNNEI. Trimming removed 4 bases from V and 8 bases from J; junction bases left unmatched: 8. The CDR3 covers 15 residues. CDR3 sequence reads: CASSGPGQGAGGYTF. DNA for the CDR3: TGTGCCAGCAGTGGACCGGGACAGGGGGCTGGAGGCTACACCTTC.

V is TRBV6-1 and J is TRBJ2-7, with D possibly matching TRBD2 (6 bases). The CDR3 spans 15 residues. Germline CDR1 and CDR2: MNHNS and SASEGT. V gave up 1 base and J gave up 4 bases, with 14 bases separating them. CDR3 amino acids: CASSEEPRGWYEQYF. The CDR3 nucleotides read TGTGCCAGCAGTGAAGAACCGCGGGGTTGGTACGAGCAGTACTTC.

This chain links TRBV6-7 with TRBJ2-7, with D perhaps TRBD2 (7 bases). TRBV6-7 is treated as an ORF (open reading frame) with a function not yet certain. The CDR3 contains 16 residues. Trimming removed 2 bases from V and 2 bases from J, with 16 bases in between. The CDR3 loop is CASSYGGGGRPYEQYF. The CDR3 DNA is TGTGCCAGCAGTTACGGGGGCGGGGGTAGGCCCTACGAGCAGTACTTC.

Turning to this clone: Different DNA sequences within this sample yield the same CDR3. This chain uses TRBV28 with TRBJ1-5; 10 bases are a match to TRBD1. CDR3 length: 14 amino acids. Germline V lookup: CDR1 MDHEN, CDR2 SYDVKM. V was clipped by 6 bases and J by 4 bases; unmatched bases: 3. In DNA form, the CDR3 reads TGTGCCAGCAGACGGACAGGGGGTAATCAGCCCCAGCATTTT. Protein sequence: CASRRTGGNQPQHF.

The CDR3 DNA is TGTGCCAGCAGCTTAGATGGGCTAATCTACGAGCAGTACTTC. Translated: CASSLDGLIYEQYF. The rearrangement uses TRBV7-9 and TRBJ2-7; D is unresolved. The CDR3 length is 14 residues. Germline CDR1 reads SEHNR; CDR2 reads FQNEAQ (reference sequence). Trimming shortened V by 1 base and J by 3 bases, and 10 bases separated the two germline ends.

The chain has TRBV27 and TRBJ2-1, with a weak D call TRBD2 (5 bases). The ends were cut back, 4 bases at V and 3 bases at J, with 13 bases in the middle. Germline values: CDR1 MNHEY, CDR2 SMNVEV (reference sequence). There are 15 residues in the CDR3. The CDR3 region has the DNA TGTGCCAGCAGTTCGAGGACTGGGGTCTACAATGAGCAGTTCTTC. Translating gives CASSSRTGVYNEQFF.

Points on this clone: Other DNA sequences within the sample encode an identical CDR3. This chain connects TRBV19 to TRBJ1-2; D is possibly TRBD1 (6 bases). From germline, CDR1 is LNHDA and CDR2 SQIVND (reference sequence). The CDR3 consists of 13 residues. V was cut by 3 bases and J by 4 bases, with 9 bases left in between. CDR3 sequence (DNA): TGTGCCAGTAGTATGGACAGCCGCTATGGCTACACCTTC. Amino acids: CASSMDSRYGYTF.

V and J are TRBV11-2 and TRBJ1-2; 7 bases match TRBD1. J lost 4 bases, V lost 8 bases, and 16 bases had no gene match. The CDR3 consists of 16 residues. Germline-derived CDR1 and CDR2 are SGHAT and FQNNGV. CDR3 nucleotide sequence: TGTGCCAGCCAAAGTGAAGGGAGGGGGCTCGGCTATGGCTACACCTTC. It yields the protein CASQSEGRGLGYGYTF.

This chain connects TRBV4-1 to TRBJ2-2, with 11 positions matching TRBD2. Germline values: CDR1 MGHRA, CDR2 YSYEKL. This CDR3 is built from 17 residues. V was clipped by 4 bases and J by 5 bases; unmatched bases: 9. CDR3 amino acids: CASSRGIAGGPTGELFF. The CDR3 bases are TGCGCCAGCAGCCGCGGGATAGCGGGAGGGCCGACCGGGGAGCTGTTTTTT.

Of note for this clone: The identical CDR3 is also encoded by other nucleotide sequences in the sample. V gene TRBV18 combines with J gene TRBJ1-1; D gene ambiguous. CDR1 is KGHSH, CDR2 LQKENI, per germline. CDR3 length equals 13 residues. The V and J ends lost 5 bases and 5 bases respectively, with 12 bases between them. The CDR3 loop reads CASSSTGGTEAFF. DNA of the CDR3: TGTGCCAGCTCATCGACGGGAGGTACTGAAGCTTTCTTT.

The chain carries TRBV30 and TRBJ2-5; D may be TRBD1 (5 bases). The V and J ends lost 1 base and 5 bases respectively, with 11 bases between them. The V gene's germline CDR1 is GTSNPN and CDR2 SVGIG (reference sequence). The CDR3 extends over 13 amino acids. CDR3: CAWSGSGLETQYF. DNA of the CDR3: TGTGCCTGGAGTGGTTCAGGGCTGGAGACCCAGTACTTC.

In nucleotides, the CDR3 is TGTGCCAGCAGCTCCCGGCGGGACAACACCGGGGAGCTGTTTTTT. It codes for CASSSRRDNTGELFF. The chain employs TRBV7-9 and TRBJ2-2; D perhaps matches TRBD2 (6 bases). The CDR3 spans 15 residues. Looked up from germline, CDR1 is SEHNR and CDR2 is FQNEAQ (reference sequence). The V gene lost 4 bases and the J gene lost 2 bases, with 11 bases spanning the gap.

As for this clone: Other DNA variants within this sample encode the same CDR3. CDR3 nucleotide sequence: TGTGCCATCAGTGAACCTTCAACAGATACGCAGTATTTT. It specifies CAISEPSTDTQYF. The gene calls are TRBV10-3 and TRBJ2-3, with D unclear. Trimming took 3 bases from V and 3 from J, leaving 7 bases between them. CDR1 is ENHRY and CDR2 is SYGVKD in the germline V gene. The CDR3 runs 13 residues.

The chain recombines TRBV4-1 with TRBJ2-2, with TRBD2 as a possible D gene (5 bases). Germline CDR1 MGHRA, CDR2 YSYEKL. The CDR3 is 16 residues long. With 3 bases removed from V and 6 bases from J, the gap between germline ends came to 17 bases. CDR3 sequence reads: CASSHPGRVRAGELFF. The CDR3 nucleotides read TGCGCCAGCAGCCACCCCGGAAGGGTGCGGGCCGGGGAGCTGTTTTTT.

The gene calls are TRBV2 and TRBJ2-7; 8 bases map to TRBD1. Germline CDR1 and CDR2: SNHLY and FYNNEI. CDR3 size: 12 residues. With V trimmed by 4 bases and J by 6 bases, 2 bases remained unmatched. The CDR3 region is CASSAGQGEQYF. For the CDR3, the DNA is TGTGCCAGCAGTGCTGGACAGGGCGAGCAGTACTTC.

The chain couples TRBV19 to TRBJ1-6; weak D call: TRBD1 (6 bases). Germline CDR1 is LNHDA and CDR2 is SQIVND (reference sequence). This CDR3 is built from 17 residues. V gave up 4 bases and J gave up 5 bases, with 18 bases separating them. The CDR3 sequence is CASSTLIGGADNSPLHF. CDR3 nucleotides: TGTGCCAGTAGTACCCTCATAGGGGGGGCGGATAATTCACCCCTCCACTTT.

This rearrangement joins TRBV7-9 to TRBJ2-7, with D maybe TRBD2 (6 bases). The length of the CDR3 is 17 residues. Trimming took 7 bases from V and 0 from J, leaving 22 bases between them. The germline gives CDR1 SEHNR, CDR2 FQNEAQ (reference sequence). This CDR3 is CASTPLRPAGVSYEQYF. In DNA form, the CDR3 reads TGTGCCAGCACCCCGCTTAGACCAGCGGGCGTCTCCTACGAGCAGTACTTC.

The chain combines TRBV15 with TRBJ1-4; TRBD1 matches at 7 bases. The CDR3 covers 15 residues. J gave up 8 bases and V 5 bases, and 11 bases lay outside the gene matches. Germline assignment: CDR1 LNHNV and CDR2 YYDKDF (reference sequence). The CDR3 sequence: CATSGRGQGWEKLFF. The CDR3 DNA reads TGTGCCACCAGCGGAAGGGGGCAGGGCTGGGAAAAACTGTTTTTT.

This clone was seen just once. The rearrangement joins TRBV5-1 to TRBJ2-2; 13 nucleotides agree with TRBD2. The CDR3 consists of 15 residues. The V gene end was trimmed by 4 bases and the J gene end by 9 bases; junction bases not matched to a gene: 6. The germline V gene has CDR1 SGHRS and CDR2 YFSETQ. The CDR3 region is CASSERTSGSRELFF. CDR3 in DNA: TGCGCCAGCAGCGAGAGGACTAGCGGGAGTAGGGAGCTGTTTTTT.

The V and J genes are TRBV5-1 and TRBJ1-1, with D tentatively TRBD1 (5 bases). CDR1 SGHRS and CDR2 YFSETQ come from the germline V gene. Trimming shortened V by 5 bases and J by 0 bases, and 14 bases separated the two germline ends. The CDR3 runs to 15 residues. The CDR3 DNA sequence: TGCGCCAGCAGGCGCAGTGGGGCAATGAACACTGAAGCTTTCTTT. Translating gives CASRRSGAMNTEAFF.

This chain connects TRBV27 to TRBJ2-3; D uncertain. V lost 2 bases and J lost 1, with 7 bases in between. This CDR3 has 14 amino acids. In germline, CDR1 is MNHEY, CDR2 SMNVEV (reference sequence). In nucleotides, the CDR3 is TGTGCCAGCAGTTTACCGGCTCGCACAGATACGCAGTATTTT. The encoded protein is CASSLPARTDTQYF.

The chain joins TRBV30 to TRBJ2-2; 8 bases line up with TRBD1. This CDR3 is built from 15 residues. Germline assignment: CDR1 GTSNPN and CDR2 SVGIG (reference sequence). The trim removed 3 bases at V and 5 bases at J, leaving 8 bases unmatched. The CDR3 DNA sequence: TGTGCCTGGAGCGCACAGGGGGTTAGAACCGGGGAGCTGTTTTTT. Translation gives CAWSAQGVRTGELFF.

In DNA form, the CDR3 reads TGCGCCAGCACCTCGGGGCTTCAAGAGACCCAGTACTTC. Its translation: CASTSGLQETQYF. The chain carries TRBV5-1 and TRBJ2-5, with D possibly being TRBD1 or TRBD2 (5 bases each). Germline V gene sequence: CDR1 SGHRS, CDR2 YFSETQ. V lost 6 bases and J lost 2, with 11 bases in between. The CDR3 runs 13 residues. The full variable domain, rest sourced from reference TRBV5-1 and TRBJ2-5, is KAGVTQTPRYLIKTRGQQVTLSCSPISGHRSVSWYQQTPGQGLQFLFEYFSETQRNKGNFPGRFSGRQFSNSRSEMNVSTLELGDSALYLCASTSGLQETQYFGPGTRLLVL.

With respect to this clone: The same CDR3 is also encoded by other DNA sequences in this sample. The rearrangement uses TRBV10-3 and TRBJ2-2; D tentatively reads TRBD1 or TRBD2 (5 bases each). Trimming shortened V by 3 bases and J by 0 bases, and 8 bases separated the two germline ends. In germline, CDR1 is ENHRY, CDR2 SYGVKD. The CDR3 consists of 15 residues. The CDR3 region is CAISDGGTNTGELFF. The DNA for the CDR3 is TGTGCCATCAGTGATGGGGGTACGAACACCGGGGAGCTGTTTTTT.